The clone carrying this TCR beta chain was found many times. Its matching antigen is unknown. The data are from a study of T cells in Graves' hyperthyroidism and ophthalmopathy. Germline CDR1 reads SGHTA; CDR2 reads FQGNSA. Trimming pared 8 bases from V and 5 bases from J, leaving 18 bases between. The CDR3 consists of 15 residues. Study-level points and caveats: In blood, most of the thyroid clonotypes expanded above 0.001 were also present.

RNA transcripts served as the template for amplifying TCR beta CDR3 regions. The HTBI primer set was used in a first-round RT-PCR of the TCR CDR3. TCRdb reprocessed the multiplex PCR reads via MiXCR and lists one record per CDR3 protein. This table has more than 300,000 distinct CDR3 sequences, around 13% appearing once. This chain joins TRBV7-2 and TRBJ2-2; D is tentatively TRBD1 or TRBD2 (5 bases each). The TCR sequence derives from a woman under 30 with Graves' hyperthyroidism. The sequenced sample consisted of blood. In nucleotides, the CDR3 is TGTGCCAGCCGGGCACCTGAGGGGCTGACCGGGGAGCTGTTTTTT. The encoded protein is CASRAPEGLTGELFF.